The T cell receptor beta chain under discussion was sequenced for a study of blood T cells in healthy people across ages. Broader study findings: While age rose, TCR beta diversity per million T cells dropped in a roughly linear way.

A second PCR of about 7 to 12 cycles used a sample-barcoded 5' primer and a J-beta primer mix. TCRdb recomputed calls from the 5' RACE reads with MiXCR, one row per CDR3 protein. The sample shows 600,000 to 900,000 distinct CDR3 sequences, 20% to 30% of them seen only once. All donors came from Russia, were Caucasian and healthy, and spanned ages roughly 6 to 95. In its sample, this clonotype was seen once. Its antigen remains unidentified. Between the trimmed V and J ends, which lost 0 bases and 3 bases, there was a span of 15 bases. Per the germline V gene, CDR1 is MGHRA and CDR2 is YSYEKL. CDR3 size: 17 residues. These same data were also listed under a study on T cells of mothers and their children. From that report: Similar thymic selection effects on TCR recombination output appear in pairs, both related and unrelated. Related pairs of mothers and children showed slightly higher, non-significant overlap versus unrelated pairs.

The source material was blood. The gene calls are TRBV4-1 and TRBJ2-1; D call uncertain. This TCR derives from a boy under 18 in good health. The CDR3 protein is CASSQDQNGFFYNEQFF. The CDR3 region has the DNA TGCGCCAGCAGCCAAGATCAGAACGGATTCTTCTACAATGAGCAGTTCTTC.